This TCR beta chain was found in a study of CD8 T cells in Susac syndrome. RNA totalling 0.5 to 1 ug underwent reverse transcription with random hexamers. TCRdb used MiXCR to reprocess the immunoSEQ multiplex PCR reads, holding one entry per CDR3 protein. The sample shows roughly 120,000 distinct CDR3 sequences, 90% to 95% of them seen only once. The CDR3 runs 14 residues. V shed 4 bases and J 8 bases; nucleotides not matched to a gene: 5. Germline V gene data show CDR1 as SGDLS and CDR2 as YYNGEE. The gene calls are TRBV9 and TRBJ1-4; TRBD1 matches at 10 bases. This receptor was identified in a human donor with multiple sclerosis. Sample: CD4+ T cells from PBMCs. The CDR3 DNA is TGTGCCAGCAGCTCGGGACAGGGGTTGGAAAAACTGTTTTTT. Its protein is CASSSGQGLEKLFF.